The present T cell receptor beta chain was sequenced within a study of T cells in Graves' hyperthyroidism and ophthalmopathy. Overall study findings and caveats: Blood also showed most of the thyroid clonotypes that were expanded above 0.001.

Patients were excluded because of uncontrolled infection, other autoimmune disease, pregnancy or lactation. Cells are PBMCs isolated from more than 8.5 ml of fresh blood. The V gene end was trimmed by 7 bases and the J gene end by 2 bases; junction bases not matched to a gene: 15. The CDR3 extends over 16 amino acids. Germline values: CDR1 SQVTM, CDR2 ANQGSEA. This clonotype has a count of ten or more. The antigen is undetermined. From RNA transcripts, TCR beta CDR3 regions were amplified. When the TCR CDR3 underwent first-round RT-PCR, the HTBI primer set was used. MiXCR, applied by TCRdb to the multiplex PCR reads, yields one record per CDR3 protein. The sample carries some 250,000 distinct CDR3 sequences, 13% to 15% recorded once.

This TCR derives from a woman aged 45-60 years with Graves' hyperthyroidism that later progressed to Graves' ophthalmopathy. The chain joins TRBV29-1 to TRBJ2-5; 8 bases map to TRBD2. Sample: blood. The CDR3 reads CSANGLADVLQETQYF. In DNA, the CDR3 is TGCAGCGCAAACGGACTAGCCGACGTCTTACAAGAGACCCAGTACTTC.